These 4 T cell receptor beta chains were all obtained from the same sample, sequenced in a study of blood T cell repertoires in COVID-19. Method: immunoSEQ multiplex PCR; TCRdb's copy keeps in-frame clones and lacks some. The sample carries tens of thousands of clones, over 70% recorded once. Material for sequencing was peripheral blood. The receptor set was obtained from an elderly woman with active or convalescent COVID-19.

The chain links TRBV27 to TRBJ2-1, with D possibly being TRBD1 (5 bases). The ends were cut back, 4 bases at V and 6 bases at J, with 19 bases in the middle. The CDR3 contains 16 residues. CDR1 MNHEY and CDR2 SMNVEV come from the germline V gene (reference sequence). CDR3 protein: CASSYSDPSGANEQFF. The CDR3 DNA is TGTGCCAGCAGTTACTCTGACCCAAGTGGGGCCAATGAGCAGTTCTTC.

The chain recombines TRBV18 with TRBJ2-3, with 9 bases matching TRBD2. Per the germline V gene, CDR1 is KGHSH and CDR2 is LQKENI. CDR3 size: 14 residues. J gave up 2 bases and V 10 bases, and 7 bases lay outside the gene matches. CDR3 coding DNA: TGTGCCACTGAGGCGGGGGGGCACACAGATACGCAGTATTTT. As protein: CATEAGGHTDTQYF.

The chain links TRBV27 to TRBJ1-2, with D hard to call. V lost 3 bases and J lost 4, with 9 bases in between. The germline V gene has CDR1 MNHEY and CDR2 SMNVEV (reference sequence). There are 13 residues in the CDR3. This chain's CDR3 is CASSFGTGYGYTF. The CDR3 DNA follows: TGTGCCAGCAGTTTCGGCACGGGCTATGGCTACACCTTC.

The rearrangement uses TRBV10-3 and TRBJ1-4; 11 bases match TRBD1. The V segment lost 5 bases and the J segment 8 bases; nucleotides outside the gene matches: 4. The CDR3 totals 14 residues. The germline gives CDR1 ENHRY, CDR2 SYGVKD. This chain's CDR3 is CAISPGQGVEKLFF. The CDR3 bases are TGTGCCATCAGTCCGGGACAGGGGGTGGAAAAACTGTTTTTT.